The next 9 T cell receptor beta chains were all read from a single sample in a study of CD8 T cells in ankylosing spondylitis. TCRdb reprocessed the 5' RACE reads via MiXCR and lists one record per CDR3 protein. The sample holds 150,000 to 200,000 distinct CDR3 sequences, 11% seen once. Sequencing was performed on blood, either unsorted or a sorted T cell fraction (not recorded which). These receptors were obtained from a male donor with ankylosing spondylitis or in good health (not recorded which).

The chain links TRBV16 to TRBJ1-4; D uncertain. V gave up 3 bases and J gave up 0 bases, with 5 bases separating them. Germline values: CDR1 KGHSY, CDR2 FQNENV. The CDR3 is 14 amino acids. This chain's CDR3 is CASSHTTTNEKLFF. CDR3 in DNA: TGTGCCAGCAGCCATACTACAACTAATGAAAAACTGTTTTTT.

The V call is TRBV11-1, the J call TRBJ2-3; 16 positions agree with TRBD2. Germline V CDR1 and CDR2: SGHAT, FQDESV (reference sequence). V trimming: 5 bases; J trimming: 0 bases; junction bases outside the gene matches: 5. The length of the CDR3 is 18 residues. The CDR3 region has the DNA TGTGCCAGCAGCCGGGGACTAGCGGGGGGGCCTAGCACAGATACGCAGTATTTT. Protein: CASSRGLAGGPSTDTQYF.

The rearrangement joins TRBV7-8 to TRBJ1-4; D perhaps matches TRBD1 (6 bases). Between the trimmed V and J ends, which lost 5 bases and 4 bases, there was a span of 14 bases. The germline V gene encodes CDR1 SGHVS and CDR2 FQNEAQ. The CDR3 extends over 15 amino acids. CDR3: CASSPPGHDNEKLFF. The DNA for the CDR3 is TGTGCCAGCAGCCCCCCGGGACATGATAATGAAAAACTGTTTTTT.

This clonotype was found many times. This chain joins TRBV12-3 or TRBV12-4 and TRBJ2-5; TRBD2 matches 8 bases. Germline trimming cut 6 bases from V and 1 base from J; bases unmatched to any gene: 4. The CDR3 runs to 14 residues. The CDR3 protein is CASRPGGGQETQYF. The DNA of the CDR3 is TGTGCCAGCAGGCCCGGGGGGGGCCAAGAGACCCAGTACTTC.

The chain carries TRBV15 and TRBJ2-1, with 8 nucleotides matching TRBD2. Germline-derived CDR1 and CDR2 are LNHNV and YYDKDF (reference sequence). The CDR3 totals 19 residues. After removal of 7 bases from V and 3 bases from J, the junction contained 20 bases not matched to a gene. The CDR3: CATTGGWSGGSTFYNEQFF. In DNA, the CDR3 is TGTGCCACCACGGGGGGCTGGAGCGGGGGATCTACTTTCTACAATGAGCAGTTCTTC.

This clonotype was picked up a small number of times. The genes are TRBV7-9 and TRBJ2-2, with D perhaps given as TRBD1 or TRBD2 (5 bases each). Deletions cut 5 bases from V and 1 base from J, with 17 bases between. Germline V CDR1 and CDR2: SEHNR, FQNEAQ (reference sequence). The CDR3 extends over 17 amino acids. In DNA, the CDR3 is TGTGCCAGCAGCCGGGACGGCTTCGAAGGGAACACCGGGGAGCTGTTTTTT. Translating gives CASSRDGFEGNTGELFF.

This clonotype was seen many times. The CDR3 here is CASRPNSGNEQFF. The CDR3 coding sequence is TGTGCCAGCAGGCCTAATAGTGGCAATGAGCAGTTCTTC. This sequence joins TRBV6-2 or TRBV6-3 and TRBJ2-1; D ambiguous. From germline, CDR1 is MNHEY and CDR2 SVGEGT. Trimming shortened V by 6 bases and J by 6 bases, and 12 bases separated the two germline ends. This CDR3 comprises 13 residues.

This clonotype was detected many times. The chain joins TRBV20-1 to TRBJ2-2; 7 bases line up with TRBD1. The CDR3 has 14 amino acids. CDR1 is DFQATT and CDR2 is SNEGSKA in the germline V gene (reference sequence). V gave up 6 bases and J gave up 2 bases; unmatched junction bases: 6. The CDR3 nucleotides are TGCAGTGCAGCAGGGGGTCGTAACACCGGGGAGCTGTTTTTT. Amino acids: CSAAGGRNTGELFF.

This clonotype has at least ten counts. The CDR3 DNA reads as TGCAGTGCTTCCAAAAGAGAGCAGTTCTTC. It specifies CSASKREQFF. This rearrangement joins TRBV20-1 to TRBJ2-1; D uncertain. V lost 5 bases and J lost 10, with 9 bases in between. Germline CDR1 DFQATT, CDR2 SNEGSKA (reference sequence). CDR3 length equals 10 residues.